These T cell receptor delta chains were read from a single sample in a study of Vδ1+ human thymocytes. TCRdb re-called the multiplex PCR reads with CATT. The sample carries under 80,000 delta-chain clones, about 35% recorded once. The material sequenced was Vdelta1+ gamma-delta thymocytes from the thymus. The receptors shown here come from a boy younger than two who had congenital heart surgery. CDR3s include the opening cysteine and the closing phenylalanine or tryptophan. Fields, in order: V gene, J gene, clone size, D gene, CDR3 DNA, CDR3 protein. D genes are given only for firm matches. Size is omitted from some rows. Given values are once, few, many or a class for expanded clones.

V gene: TRDV1; J gene: TRDJ1; clone size: .; D gene: .; CDR3 DNA: TGTGCTCTTGGGGGCCTCCTTTCAGACTCGGGGATGTTCTTGTACACCGATAAACTCATCTTT; CDR3 protein: CALGGLLSDSGMFLYTDKLIF
V gene: TRDV1; J gene: TRDJ1; clone size: .; D gene: TRDD3; CDR3 DNA: TGTGCTCTTGGGGAAGAAAGCCCTACGCGGGGTAGCTGGGGGATACGCGGCACCGATAAACTCATCTTT; CDR3 protein: CALGEESPTRGSWGIRGTDKLIF
V gene: TRDV1; J gene: TRDJ1; clone size: .; D gene: TRDD2; CDR3 DNA: TGTGCTCTTGGGGGAATTCCTACCTTGGTACTTTACACCGATAAACTCATCTTT; CDR3 protein: CALGGIPTLVLYTDKLIF
V gene: TRDV1; J gene: TRDJ1; clone size: .; D gene: TRDD3; CDR3 DNA: TGTGCTCTTGGGGAACTAGTTTTTTCAGGGCTGGGGGCTAAACTCATCTTT; CDR3 protein: CALGELVFSGLGAKLIF
V gene: TRDV1; J gene: TRDJ1; clone size: .; D gene: .; CDR3 DNA: TGTTCTGGTGGATTCCCCGATAAACTCATCTTT; CDR3 protein: CSGGFPDKLIF
V gene: TRDV1; J gene: TRDJ1; clone size: .; D gene: .; CDR3 DNA: TGTGCTCTTGGGGAAACTCGGCTACCCAGAGTGCCCGATAAACTCATCTTT; CDR3 protein: CALGETRLPRVPDKLIF
V gene: TRDV2; J gene: TRDJ1; clone size: few; D gene: .; CDR3 DNA: TGTGCCTGCATCCGATTTACCCGGGGTACCGATAAACTCATCTTT; CDR3 protein: CACIRFTRGTDKLIF
V gene: TRDV1; J gene: TRDJ1; clone size: few; D gene: TRDD3; CDR3 DNA: TGTGCTCTTGGGGAACTTTCCCCCCTTACTGGGGGTCCCGATAAACTCATCTTT; CDR3 protein: CALGELSPLTGGPDKLIF
V gene: TRDV2; J gene: TRDJ1; clone size: many; D gene: .; CDR3 DNA: TGTGCCCCCTCCGGAGGGGATCCTAGTGATAAACTCATCTTT; CDR3 protein: CAPSGGDPSDKLIF
V gene: TRDV1; J gene: TRDJ1; clone size: few; D gene: .; CDR3 DNA: TGTGCTCTTGGGGAACTTTCCTACACCTGGGGGTCCTTCACCGATAAACTCATCTTT; CDR3 protein: CALGELSYTWGSFTDKLIF
V gene: TRDV1; J gene: TRDJ1; clone size: few; D gene: .; CDR3 DNA: TGTGCTCTTGGGGAATTTATCTCTCGTATGGGCCAACATACCGATAAACTCATCTTT; CDR3 protein: CALGEFISRMGQHTDKLIF
V gene: TRDV2; J gene: TRDJ1; clone size: .; D gene: TRDD3; CDR3 DNA: TGTGCCACTACTGGGGGATACGATAAACTCATCTTT; CDR3 protein: CATTGGYDKLIF
V gene: TRDV1; J gene: TRDJ1; clone size: few; D gene: TRDD3; CDR3 DNA: TGTGCTCTTGGGGTCCGTACTGGGGGATATGGCACCGATAAACTCATCTTT; CDR3 protein: CALGVRTGGYGTDKLIF
V gene: TRDV1; J gene: TRDJ1; clone size: .; D gene: .; CDR3 DNA: TGTGCTCTTGGCCACGTTACCGGAGGGGGTCCTCACACCGATAAACTCATCTTT; CDR3 protein: CALGHVTGGGPHTDKLIF
V gene: TRDV1; J gene: TRDJ1; clone size: .; D gene: .; CDR3 DNA: TGTGCTCTTGGGGAACTTCGGGGGGGGACCGATAAACTCATCTTT; CDR3 protein: CALGELRGGTDKLIF
V gene: TRDV1; J gene: TRDJ1; clone size: .; D gene: TRDD3; CDR3 DNA: TGTGCTCTTGGGGCAAGCGAGGGGGATACGTGGGGAATGTACACCGATAAACTCATCTTT; CDR3 protein: CALGASEGDTWGMYTDKLIF
V gene: TRDV1; J gene: TRDJ1; clone size: .; D gene: TRDD3; CDR3 DNA: TGTGCTCTTGGGGAATTGGTTGGATACGCGGCCGATAAACTCATCTTT; CDR3 protein: CALGELVGYAADKLIF
V gene: TRDV1; J gene: TRDJ1; clone size: few; D gene: TRDD3; CDR3 DNA: TGTGCTCTTGGGGAGGTCCTCACGTACTGGGGGATAAAGCGGACCGATAAACTCATCTTT; CDR3 protein: CALGEVLTYWGIKRTDKLIF
V gene: TRDV3; J gene: TRDJ3; clone size: .; D gene: .; CDR3 DNA: TGTGCCCGCCGATCGATACTTGCCACCCGACAGATGTTTTTC; CDR3 protein: CARRSILATRQMFF
V gene: TRDV1; J gene: TRDJ1; clone size: few; D gene: TRDD3; CDR3 DNA: TGTGCTCTTGGGGAACGACTTCCTTTGGGGGATACGCTGTACACCGATAAACTCATCTTT; CDR3 protein: CALGERLPLGDTLYTDKLIF
V gene: TRDV1; J gene: TRDJ1; clone size: .; D gene: TRDD3; CDR3 DNA: TGTGCTCTTGGGGAACTAACCTACGTGGTCGGGGGCACTGGGGGATACACCGATAAACTCATCTTT; CDR3 protein: CALGELTYVVGGTGGYTDKLIF
V gene: TRDV1; J gene: TRDJ1; clone size: .; D gene: TRDD3; CDR3 DNA: TGTGCTCTTGGGGAATTGCGACTTCTGGGGGACCACATATTAGGTAAACTCATCTTT; CDR3 protein: CALGELRLLGDHILGKLIF
V gene: TRDV1; J gene: TRDJ1; clone size: few; D gene: TRDD3; CDR3 DNA: TGTGCTCTTGGGGAACAGACCTCTTACGGGGGATACGCTTGGTCCGATAAACTCATCTTT; CDR3 protein: CALGEQTSYGGYAWSDKLIF
V gene: TRDV1; J gene: TRDJ1; clone size: few; D gene: .; CDR3 DNA: TGTGCTCTTGGGGAACCTTTCCTACTGGGGGCCCAAATCAGGCCCGATAAACTCATCTTT; CDR3 protein: CALGEPFLLGAQIRPDKLIF
V gene: TRDV2; J gene: TRDJ2; clone size: .; D gene: .; CDR3 DNA: TGTGCCTGTGCTCCGCTCCAGGGAGCACAACTCTTCTTT; CDR3 protein: CACAPLQGAQLFF
V gene: TRDV1; J gene: TRDJ1; clone size: few; D gene: TRDD3; CDR3 DNA: TGTGCTCTTGGGGAACCCGCAATACGGGAGTGGAAGGGGGATAAGCCCTCCTACACCGATAAACTCATCTTT; CDR3 protein: CALGEPAIREWKGDKPSYTDKLIF
V gene: TRDV1; J gene: TRDJ1; clone size: .; D gene: TRDD3; CDR3 DNA: TGTGCTCTTGGTCCCCAAAACGTGTACTGGGGGATCTACACCGATAAACTCATCTTT; CDR3 protein: CALGPQNVYWGIYTDKLIF
V gene: TRDV1; J gene: TRDJ1; clone size: few; D gene: TRDD3; CDR3 DNA: TGTGCTCTTGGGGAACTGCCCCGAGGGACTACAAGAATCTTCGTACTGGGGGACACCGATAAACTCATCTTT; CDR3 protein: CALGELPRGTTRIFVLGDTDKLIF
V gene: TRDV1; J gene: TRDJ1; clone size: .; D gene: TRDD3; CDR3 DNA: TGTGCTCTTGGGGAAGGTGTAGGTCCTCGGCGGGACTGGGGGATACGCGTAGGAATTCGTAGCACCGATAAACTCATCTTT; CDR3 protein: CALGEGVGPRRDWGIRVGIRSTDKLIF
V gene: TRDV2; J gene: TRDJ3; clone size: many; D gene: TRDD3; CDR3 DNA: TGTGCCTGTGAGACTGGGGGATACCTTAGCTCCTGGGACACCCGACAGATGTTTTTC; CDR3 protein: CACETGGYLSSWDTRQMFF
V gene: TRDV1; J gene: TRDJ1; clone size: .; D gene: .; CDR3 DNA: TGTGCTCTTGGGGCCCCTATTCCCCGGGGCTCTCCCAACTTCGATAAACTCATCTTT; CDR3 protein: CALGAPIPRGSPNFDKLIF
V gene: TRDV1; J gene: TRDJ1; clone size: .; D gene: TRDD3; CDR3 DNA: TGTGCTCTTGGGGAACTAGGAACTATTCCTACCGTACTGGGGGATAGACGTTCGAACACCGATAAACTCATCTTT; CDR3 protein: CALGELGTIPTVLGDRRSNTDKLIF
V gene: TRDV1; J gene: TRDJ1; clone size: .; D gene: TRDD3; CDR3 DNA: TGTGCTCTTGGGGAACTAGAGCACACTGGGGGATGCGATAAACTCATCTTT; CDR3 protein: CALGELEHTGGCDKLIF
V gene: TRDV1; J gene: TRDJ1; clone size: .; D gene: TRDD3; CDR3 DNA: TGTGCTCTTGGGGAACACCCCTCGACTGGGGGATACGCGAAGAAGACCGATAAACTCATCTTT; CDR3 protein: CALGEHPSTGGYAKKTDKLIF
V gene: TRDV1; J gene: TRDJ1; clone size: .; D gene: TRDD3; CDR3 DNA: TGTGCTCTTGGGGAACCGTGGGGGATACGCCTGTACACCGATAAACTCATCTTT; CDR3 protein: CALGEPWGIRLYTDKLIF
V gene: TRDV1; J gene: TRDJ1; clone size: .; D gene: .; CDR3 DNA: TGTGCTCTTGGGGAACGGGGTCCCGGGGAACTAACTTGGACCGATAAACTCATCTTT; CDR3 protein: CALGERGPGELTWTDKLIF
V gene: TRDV1; J gene: TRDJ1; clone size: .; D gene: TRDD3; CDR3 DNA: TGTGCTCTTGGGGAACTAAGTCGGGCTTCCTACGCCCCCTTTACTGGGGGATACTGGTACGGCGATAAACTCATCTTT; CDR3 protein: CALGELSRASYAPFTGGYWYGDKLIF
V gene: TRDV2; J gene: TRDJ1; clone size: .; D gene: .; CDR3 DNA: TGTGCCTGTGACGGGGGCTGGGGATGTCTTCCCGATAAACTCATCTTT; CDR3 protein: CACDGGWGCLPDKLIF
V gene: TRDV2; J gene: TRDJ1; clone size: .; D gene: .; CDR3 DNA: TGTGCCTGTGACACCGATCTTCCTTATCTCCCTGGGGGGCCAAAACTCATCTTT; CDR3 protein: CACDTDLPYLPGGPKLIF
V gene: TRDV1; J gene: TRDJ1; clone size: .; D gene: .; CDR3 DNA: TGTGCTCTTGGGGAACCGGATCCCCGGGGGGCCTACACCGATAAACTCATCTTT; CDR3 protein: CALGEPDPRGAYTDKLIF
V gene: TRDV1; J gene: TRDJ1; clone size: few; D gene: TRDD3; CDR3 DNA: TGTGCTCTTGGGGAACTGTCGGAATACTGGGGGTGGGGAAGCTACACCGATAAACTCATCTTT; CDR3 protein: CALGELSEYWGWGSYTDKLIF
V gene: TRDV1; J gene: TRDJ1; clone size: .; D gene: .; CDR3 DNA: TGTGCTCTTGGGGAACTTTCCCCCGGGGACCCCTACGATAAACTCATCTTT; CDR3 protein: CALGELSPGDPYDKLIF
V gene: TRDV1; J gene: TRDJ1; clone size: few; D gene: TRDD3; CDR3 DNA: TGTGCTCTTGGGGAACTAGCCCTACAACTGGGGGATCACCTGGACGATAAACTCATCTTT; CDR3 protein: CALGELALQLGDHLDDKLIF
V gene: TRDV1; J gene: TRDJ1; clone size: .; D gene: .; CDR3 DNA: TGTGCTCTTGGGGAACTCGCCCTGGAGGGGCACACCGATAAACTCATCTTT; CDR3 protein: CALGELALEGHTDKLIF
V gene: TRDV1; J gene: TRDJ1; clone size: few; D gene: .; CDR3 DNA: TGTGCTCTTGGGGAAGCGTCGCCGGAGTTCCGTAGCTGGTTTGGACTCCTTGCTCCGTACACCGATAAACTCATCTTT; CDR3 protein: CALGEASPEFRSWFGLLAPYTDKLIF
V gene: TRDV1; J gene: TRDJ1; clone size: .; D gene: TRDD3; CDR3 DNA: TGTGCTCTTGGGGAATTCGCCCTTGGGGATATTGTTTGCACCGATAAACTCATCTTT; CDR3 protein: CALGEFALGDIVCTDKLIF